The source of this TCR beta chain is a study of T-cell reconstitution after alpha-beta-depleted transplantation in children. Overall study results and limits: Some patients owed their high day-60 TCRbeta diversity to surviving recipient T cells and thymic progenitors. Diversity and T-cell counts at one year after transplant derived mostly from new T cells. The study reportedly traced alpha-beta T cells about two months after transplant to several hundred expanded graft clones.

This clonotype was recorded many times. What it binds is unknown. Unique molecular identifiers were built into the TCRbeta library. TCRdb re-derived calls from the PCR reads in MiXCR, one entry per CDR3 protein. The top ten hold roughly 11% of the sample, which has 250,000 to 400,000 distinct CDR3 sequences, around 25% seen once. The source of this sequence is a male patient between 10 and 17 years old who had a stem cell transplant for acute lymphoblastic leukemia, so the T cells may come from the graft donor. This specimen was PBMCs, mostly from graft donor cells, taken 180 days after TCRalphabeta/CD19-depleted stem cell transplant.

This chain's CDR3 is CASSLDRDYGYTF. CDR3 sequence (DNA): TGCGCCAGCAGCTTGGACAGGGACTATGGCTACACCTTC. The chain employs TRBV5-1 and TRBJ1-2; D possibly corresponds to TRBD1 (6 bases). V lost 0 bases, J lost 3 bases, and 6 bases lay in between. This CDR3 is built from 13 residues. Germline V gives CDR1 SGHRS, CDR2 YFSETQ.